The clone carrying this T cell receptor beta chain has ten or more counts. Its matching antigen is unknown. The CDR3 is 16 residues long. The V gene's germline CDR1 is SGHTA and CDR2 FQGTGA. J was trimmed by 4 bases and V by 2 bases; bases with no gene match: 7. The sample belongs to a study of T cell repertoires in cytomegalovirus infection. Whole-study results and caveats: Clonotypes of TCR beta that were HLA-C-restricted and CMV-specific dominated the ex vivo response.

TCRdb reprocessed the reads with MiXCR, giving one entry per CDR3 protein. The sample has about 530,000 distinct CDR3 sequences; around a quarter are singletons. The clonotype was recovered from a human donor in good health (CMV status not recorded). Some clones in this sample may be carry-over from other donors' samples. The chain is built from TRBV7-3 and TRBJ2-3; 9 positions match TRBD2. Sample: PBMCs. In DNA form, the CDR3 reads TGTGCCAGCAGCTTATTCGGTAGCGGGAGATCAGATACGCAGTATTTT. Its translation is CASSLFGSGRSDTQYF.